Detailed here is one T cell receptor beta chain. The antigen is undetermined. Naive-designated CD8 cells lacked CD45RO, were positively enriched for CCR7, and omitted terminally differentiated effector memory CD45RA+ cells. It was 200 to 250 ng DNA, 33,000 or so T cell genomes, that sorted-subset replicate PCRs used. Original methodology: Junction-only sequences produced by ImmunoSEQ had no quality scores, so filtering differed. Generated by immunoSEQ multiplex PCR, the TCRdb table keeps only in-frame clones and is missing some. That table gives V, J and clone size, and the DNA gave D and trimming. There are around 1.9 million clones in the sample; just under 95% occur only once, and 1.5% to 2% lies in the top ten. The germline gives CDR1 KGHSH, CDR2 LQKENI. J gave up 3 bases and V 2 bases, and 10 bases lay outside the gene matches. The CDR3 is made up of 19 amino acids. The record originates from a study of shared clonotypes between healthy human individuals. Notes on the study in general: The study generally estimated greater richness for naive than memory subsets.

The sequence derives from a young man in good health. Some clones in this sample may be carry-over from other donors' samples. The sequenced material came from naive CD8+ T cells from PBMCs. The chain carries TRBV18 and TRBJ2-3; TRBD2 aligns across 14 bases. CDR3 amino acids: CASSPNYPGLAGVTDTQYF. The CDR3 DNA sequence: TGTGCCAGCTCACCAAATTATCCGGGACTAGCGGGAGTAACAGATACGCAGTATTTT.